A selection of T cell receptor beta chains follows, all from one sample in a study of blood T cells in healthy people across ages. TCRdb reprocessed the 5' RACE reads with MiXCR, giving one entry per CDR3 protein. In the table there are approximately 790,000 distinct CDR3 sequences, approximately 65% of which are singletons. Source material: blood. These TCRs come from a man under 40 in good health. The CDR3 runs from the conserved cysteine through the conserved F or W. The order of the fields is V gene, CDR3 protein.

>TRBV28
CASSLMETGPLLEQYF
>TRBV20-1
CSGGGPFATYEQYF
>TRBV12-3/TRBV12-4
CASSPGQGSQETQYF
>TRBV21-1
CASKTRTGPLFSEQYF
>TRBV6-5
CASSYGGTGNYEQFF
>TRBV5-1
CASSGRNRGGPGELFF
>TRBV4-3
CASSQDYWGLKPQHF
>TRBV4-2
CASSLQQVTGTGRTGELFF
>TRBV4-2
CTSSPERGGSYEQYF
>TRBV7-2
CASSLLAGNRETQYF
>TRBV5-1
CASSWVARGSYNEQFF
>TRBV9
CASSVASDSGGSGGELFF
>TRBV27
CASSFGRGYSPLHF
>TRBV4-3
CASSQETSGGLYNEQFF
>TRBV20-1
CSAFGQGVTNEKLFF
>TRBV4-2
CASSQGSQRGANVLTF
>TRBV21-1
CASSKRSPELNEKLFF
>TRBV2
CASGPQRGGYGQYF
>TRBV7-9
CASSSAGGTQPQHF
>TRBV20-1
CSARRHYNYGYTF